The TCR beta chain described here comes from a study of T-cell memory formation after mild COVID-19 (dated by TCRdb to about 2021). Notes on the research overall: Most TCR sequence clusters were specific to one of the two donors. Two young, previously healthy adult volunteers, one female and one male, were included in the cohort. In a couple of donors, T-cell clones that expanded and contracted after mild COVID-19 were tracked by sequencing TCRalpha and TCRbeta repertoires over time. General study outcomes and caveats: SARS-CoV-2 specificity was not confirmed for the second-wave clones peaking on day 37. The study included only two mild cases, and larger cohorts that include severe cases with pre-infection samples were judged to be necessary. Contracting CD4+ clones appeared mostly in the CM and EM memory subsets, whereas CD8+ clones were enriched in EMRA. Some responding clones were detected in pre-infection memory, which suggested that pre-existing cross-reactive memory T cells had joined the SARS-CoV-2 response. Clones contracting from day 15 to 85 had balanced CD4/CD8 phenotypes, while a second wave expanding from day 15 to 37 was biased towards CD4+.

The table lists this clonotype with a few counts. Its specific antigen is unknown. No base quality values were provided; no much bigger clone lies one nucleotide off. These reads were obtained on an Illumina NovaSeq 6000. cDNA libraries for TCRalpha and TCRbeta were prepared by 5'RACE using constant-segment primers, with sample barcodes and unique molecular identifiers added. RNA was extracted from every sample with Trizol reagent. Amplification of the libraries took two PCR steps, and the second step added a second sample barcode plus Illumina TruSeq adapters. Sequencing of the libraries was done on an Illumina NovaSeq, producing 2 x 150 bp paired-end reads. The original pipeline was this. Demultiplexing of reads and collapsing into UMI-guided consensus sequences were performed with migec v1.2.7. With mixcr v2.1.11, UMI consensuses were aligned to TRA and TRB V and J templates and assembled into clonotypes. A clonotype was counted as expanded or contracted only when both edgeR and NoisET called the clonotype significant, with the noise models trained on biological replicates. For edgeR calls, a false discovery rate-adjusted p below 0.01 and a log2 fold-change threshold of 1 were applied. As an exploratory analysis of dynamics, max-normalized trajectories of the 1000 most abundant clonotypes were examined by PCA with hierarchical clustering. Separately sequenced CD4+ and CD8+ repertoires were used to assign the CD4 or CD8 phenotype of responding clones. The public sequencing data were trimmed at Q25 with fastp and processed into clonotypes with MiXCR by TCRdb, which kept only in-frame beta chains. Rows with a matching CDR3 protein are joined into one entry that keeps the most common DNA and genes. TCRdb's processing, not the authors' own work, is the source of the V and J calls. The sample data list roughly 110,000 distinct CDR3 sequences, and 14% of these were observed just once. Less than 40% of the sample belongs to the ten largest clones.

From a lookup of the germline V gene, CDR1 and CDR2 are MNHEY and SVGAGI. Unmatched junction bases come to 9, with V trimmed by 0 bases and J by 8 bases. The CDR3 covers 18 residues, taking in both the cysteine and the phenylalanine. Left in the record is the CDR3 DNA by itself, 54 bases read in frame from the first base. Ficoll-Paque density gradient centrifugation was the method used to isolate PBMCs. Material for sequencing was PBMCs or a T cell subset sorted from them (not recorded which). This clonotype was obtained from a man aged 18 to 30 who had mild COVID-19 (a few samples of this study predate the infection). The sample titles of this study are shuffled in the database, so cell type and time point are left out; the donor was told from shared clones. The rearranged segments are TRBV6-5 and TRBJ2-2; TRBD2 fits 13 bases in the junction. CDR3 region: CASSYSVTSGGIWGELFF. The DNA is TGTGCCAGCAGTTACTCCGTGACTAGCGGGGGGATTTGGGGGGAGCTGTTTTTT.